The clone carrying this T cell receptor beta chain was observed a handful of times. The antigen is undetermined. The data belong to a study of beta chain features in type 1 diabetes. Isolation of CD4+ naive, central memory, regulatory and stem cell-like memory cells was achieved by sorting via CD45RO/CCR7/CD25/CD127/CD95/CD27. Findings and caveats of the study: Researchers report that Type 1 diabetes patients had moderately but significantly shorter TCRB CDR3s across all four CD4+ subsets. Any role of HLA type in TCRB rearrangement remained unresolved here.

V lost 0 bases, J lost 2 bases, and 9 bases lay in between. CDR3 length: 15 residues. Germline loops: CDR1 SGDLS, CDR2 YYNGEE. Sequencing targeted expressed TCRB transcripts, as all isolated RNA had been reverse transcribed. Clones were read by immunoSEQ multiplex PCR, and TCRdb kept only the in-frame ones, dropping some. The sample has more than 550,000 clones; over 13% are singletons. The clonotype was recovered from a man aged 18 to 35 with type 1 diabetes. This chain connects TRBV9 to TRBJ1-3, with no clear D. The sequenced sample was naive CD4+ T cells from blood. CDR3 DNA: TGTGCCAGCAGCGTAGGGCAAAACCCTGGAAACACCATATATTTT. As protein: CASSVGQNPGNTIYF.